Following are 2 T cell receptor beta chains from one sample sequenced in a study of CXCR3-negative and CXCR3-positive naive CD8 T cells (dated by TCRdb to the late 2010s). Findings and caveats that apply to the study as a whole: Compared with CXCR3-negative naive cells, CXCR3-positive naive cells had TRB CDR3s with higher hydrophobicity (lower Kidera factor 4), lower energy, and higher strength and volume indices.

Their antigen targets remain unknown. Sequencing was carried out with a NextSeq 550. The Human TCR Profiling Kit (MiLaboratory) was used to make UMI-labeled 5' RACE TRB cDNA libraries. Once TCRdb had reprocessed the reads, it stored one entry per CDR3 protein sequence and supplied no DNA. The record for this sample contains tens of thousands of distinct CDR3 sequences. The biggest ten clones account for 0.5% to 0.55% of the sample. Sequenced input: naive CXCR3+ CD8+ T cells from blood. Reading the label with the study, this specimen's cell subset or site is: CD45RO-CCR7+CD27+CD95- naive CD8+ T cells expressing CXCR3 (TNR3+). The source of these receptors is a human donor in good health. Some clones in this sample may be carry-over from other donors' samples.

V is TRBV29-1 and J is TRBJ2-3; TCRdb calls TRBD1, which cannot be checked without DNA. Germline CDR1 is SQVTM and CDR2 is ANQGSEA. This CDR3 comprises 13 residues. The CDR3 sequence is CSVAPGVRDTQYF.

The chain couples TRBV4-3 to TRBJ2-7; the TCRdb call, TRBD1, lacks DNA for checking. CDR1 and CDR2 (germline): LGHNA, YSLEER. This CDR3 comprises 13 residues. The CDR3 loop reads CVSSQYRASEQYF.